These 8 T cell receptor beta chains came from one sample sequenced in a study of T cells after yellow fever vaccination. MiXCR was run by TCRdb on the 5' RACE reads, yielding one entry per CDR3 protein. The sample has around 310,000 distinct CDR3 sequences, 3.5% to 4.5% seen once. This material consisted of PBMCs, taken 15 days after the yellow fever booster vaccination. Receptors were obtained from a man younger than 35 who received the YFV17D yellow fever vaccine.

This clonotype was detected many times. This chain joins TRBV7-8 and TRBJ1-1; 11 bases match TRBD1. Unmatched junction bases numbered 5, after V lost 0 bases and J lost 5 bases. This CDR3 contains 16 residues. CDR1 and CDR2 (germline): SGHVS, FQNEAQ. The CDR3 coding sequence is TGTGCCAGCAGCTTAGCAGGGACAGGGGGGAGGACTGAAGCTTTCTTT. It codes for CASSLAGTGGRTEAFF.

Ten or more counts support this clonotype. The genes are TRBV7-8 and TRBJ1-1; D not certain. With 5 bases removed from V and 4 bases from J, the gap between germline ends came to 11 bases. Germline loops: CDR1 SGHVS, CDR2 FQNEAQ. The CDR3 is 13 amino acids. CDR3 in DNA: TGTGCCAGCAGCGTCGGGAGGGTCACTGAAGCTTTCTTT. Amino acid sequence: CASSVGRVTEAFF.

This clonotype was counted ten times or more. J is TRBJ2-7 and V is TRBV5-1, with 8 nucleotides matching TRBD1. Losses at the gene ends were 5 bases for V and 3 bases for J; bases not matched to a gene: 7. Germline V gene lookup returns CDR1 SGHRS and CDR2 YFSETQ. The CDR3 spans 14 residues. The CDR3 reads CASSSGTGDYEQYF. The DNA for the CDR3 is TGCGCCAGCAGTTCCGGGACAGGCGACTACGAGCAGTACTTC.

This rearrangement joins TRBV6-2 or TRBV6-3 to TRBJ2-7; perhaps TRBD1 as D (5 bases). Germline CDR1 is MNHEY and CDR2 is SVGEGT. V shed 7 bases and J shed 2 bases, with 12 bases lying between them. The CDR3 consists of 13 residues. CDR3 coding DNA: TGTGCCAGCAATCAGGGATTCACCTACGAGCAGTACTTC. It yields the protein CASNQGFTYEQYF.

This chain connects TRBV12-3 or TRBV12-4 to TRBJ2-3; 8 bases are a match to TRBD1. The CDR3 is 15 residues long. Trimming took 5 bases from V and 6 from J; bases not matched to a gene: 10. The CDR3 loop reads CASSLKPGGADTQYF. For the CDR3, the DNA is TGTGCCAGCAGTCTAAAGCCAGGGGGCGCGGATACGCAGTATTTT.

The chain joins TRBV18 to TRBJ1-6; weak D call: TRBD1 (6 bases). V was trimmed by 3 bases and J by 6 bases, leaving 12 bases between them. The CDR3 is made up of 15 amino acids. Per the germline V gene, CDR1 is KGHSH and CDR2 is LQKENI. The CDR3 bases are TGTGCCAGCTCACCCCAGGGGATAACTAATTCACCCCTCCACTTT. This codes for CASSPQGITNSPLHF.

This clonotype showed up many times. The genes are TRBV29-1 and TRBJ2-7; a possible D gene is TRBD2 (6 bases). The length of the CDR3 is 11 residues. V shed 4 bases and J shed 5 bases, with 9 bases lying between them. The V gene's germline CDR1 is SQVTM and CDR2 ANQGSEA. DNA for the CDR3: TGCAGCGTTGTACGGGGGAACGAGCAGTACGTC. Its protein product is CSVVRGNEQYV.

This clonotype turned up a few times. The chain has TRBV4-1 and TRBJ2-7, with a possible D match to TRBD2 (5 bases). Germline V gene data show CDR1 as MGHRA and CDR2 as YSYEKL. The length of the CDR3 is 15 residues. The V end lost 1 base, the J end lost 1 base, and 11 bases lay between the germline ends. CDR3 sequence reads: CASSQAWEFSYEQYF. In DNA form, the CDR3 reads TGCGCCAGCAGCCAAGCATGGGAGTTTTCCTACGAGCAGTACTTC.